This T cell receptor beta chain was identified in a study of T cell responses to AZD1222 COVID-19 vaccine. As for the study in general: Some second doses came at about 4 weeks and others at about 12 weeks; these were pooled.

The assay was immunoSEQ multiplex PCR, and TCRdb's table has in-frame clones only and misses some. The table lists 150,000 to 180,000 clones, 88% of them singletons, with around 3.2% in the top ten. This clonotype was obtained from an adult in good health. The starting material was peripheral blood, obtained on day 0 of AZD1222 vaccination.

DNA for the CDR3: TGCGCCAGCAGCTTTTCCGAAAACACTGAAGCTTTCTTT. Encoded protein: CASSFSENTEAFF. The chain combines TRBV5-1 with TRBJ1-1; no clear D. CDR1 and CDR2 (germline): SGHRS, YFSETQ. V lost 2 bases and J 2 bases, leaving 7 bases between the germline ends. CDR3 length: 13 amino acids.